Detailed here is one T cell receptor (beta chain). This sample is part of a study of blood T cell repertoires in COVID-19. Study at large: Italy, Spain and the United States were the sources of the convalescent and acute COVID-19 samples.

This CDR3 contains 15 residues. Germline V lookup: CDR1 MNHEY, CDR2 SVGAGI. V gave up 2 bases and J gave up 0 bases; unmatched junction bases: 1. TCRdb's copy holds only in-frame clones and misses some; the assay was immunoSEQ multiplex PCR. The table records about 240,000 clones, roughly 80% of them present only once. The TCR comes from a woman between 18 and 29 years old with acute or convalescent COVID-19. The chain uses TRBV6-5 and TRBJ2-7, with TRBD2 matching over 10 bases. The sequencing input was peripheral blood. In nucleotides, the CDR3 is TGTGCCAGCAGTTACGCTAGCGGGAGCTCCTACGAGCAGTACTTC. It encodes CASSYASGSSYEQYF.